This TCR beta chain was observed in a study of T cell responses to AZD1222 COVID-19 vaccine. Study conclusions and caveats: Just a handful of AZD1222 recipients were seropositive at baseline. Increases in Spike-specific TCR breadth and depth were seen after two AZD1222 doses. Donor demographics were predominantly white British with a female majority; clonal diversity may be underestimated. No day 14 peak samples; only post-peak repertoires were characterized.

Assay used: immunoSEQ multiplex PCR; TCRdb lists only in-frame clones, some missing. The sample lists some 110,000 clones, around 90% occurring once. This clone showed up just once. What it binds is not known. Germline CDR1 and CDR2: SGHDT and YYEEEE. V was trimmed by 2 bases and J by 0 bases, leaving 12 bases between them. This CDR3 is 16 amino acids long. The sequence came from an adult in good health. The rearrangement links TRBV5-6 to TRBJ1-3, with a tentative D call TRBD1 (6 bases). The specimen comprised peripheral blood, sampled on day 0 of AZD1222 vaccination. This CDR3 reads CASSFLTGNSGNTIYF. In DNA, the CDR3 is TGTGCCAGCAGCTTCCTGACAGGCAACTCTGGAAACACCATATATTTT. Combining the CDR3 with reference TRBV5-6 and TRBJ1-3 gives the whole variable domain DAGVTQSPTHLIKTRGQQVTLRCSPKSGHDTVSWYQQALGQGPQFIFQYYEEEERQRGNFPDRFSGHQFPNYSSELNVNALLLGDSALYLCASSFLTGNSGNTIYFGEGSWLTVV.